These 14 T cell receptor beta chains were sequenced from one sample in a study of blood T cell repertoires in COVID-19. Sequenced by immunoSEQ multiplex PCR; TCRdb stores in-frame clones only, minus some. The sample yields over 50,000 clones, around 90% seen once. The source material was peripheral blood. Source of these receptors: a human donor in a cohort sampled during active COVID-19.

This rearrangement joins TRBV15 to TRBJ2-7, with D possibly TRBD2 on 6 matching bases. Per the germline V gene, CDR1 is LNHNV and CDR2 is YYDKDF (reference sequence). The CDR3 extends over 14 amino acids. Trimming removed 0 bases from V and 3 bases from J, with 9 bases in between. As DNA, the CDR3 is TGTGCCACCAGCAGAGATCGGGGAGGCTACGAGCAGTACTTC. This encodes CATSRDRGGYEQYF.

V is TRBV4-2 and J is TRBJ1-1; 7 bases line up with TRBD1. The CDR3 is 15 residues long. After removal of 4 bases from V and 0 bases from J, the junction contained 5 bases not matched to a gene. Germline CDR1 is LGHNA and CDR2 is YNFKEQ. The CDR3 here is CASSLRTGLNTEAFF. Here the CDR3 DNA reads TGTGCCAGCAGCCTCCGGACAGGATTGAACACTGAAGCTTTCTTT.

The J gene is TRBJ2-3, the V gene TRBV9, with TRBD2 identical over 10 bases. CDR3 size: 16 residues. Germline CDR1 is SGDLS and CDR2 is YYNGEE. Trimming took 3 bases from V and 6 from J; bases not matched to a gene: 10. CDR3: CASSATAGGAGDTQYF. CDR3 bases: TGTGCCAGCAGCGCGACAGCGGGGGGGGCTGGGGATACGCAGTATTTT.

The V call is TRBV12-1, the J call TRBJ1-1; the table's TRBD1 call for D was not verified on the DNA. TRBV12-1 is noted as a pseudogene. CDR3 length equals 14 residues. CDR3 amino acids: CASSLRQVNTEAFF. CDR3 bases: TGTGCCAGCAGCTTGAGACAGGTGAACACTGAAGCTTTCTTT.

This clone was seen a handful of times. The J gene is TRBJ1-5, the V gene TRBV19, with TRBD1 matching 10 bases. Germline loops: CDR1 LNHDA, CDR2 SQIVND (reference sequence). The CDR3 sequence is 15 residues long. Unmatched junction bases numbered 5, after V lost 8 bases and J lost 1 base. The CDR3 loop reads CASRGQGVSNQPQHF. CDR3 DNA sequence: TGTGCCAGTCGTGGACAGGGGGTCAGCAATCAGCCCCAGCATTTT. The full variable domain, rest sourced from reference TRBV19 and TRBJ1-5, is DGGITQSPKYLFRKEGQNVTLSCEQNLNHDAMYWYRQDPGQGLRLIYYSQIVNDFQKGDIAEGYSVSREKKESFPLTVTSAQKNPTAFYLCASRGQGVSNQPQHFGDGTRLSIL.

The chain links TRBV18 to TRBJ2-5; TRBD1 agrees at 8 bases. The CDR3 is 15 residues long. Trimming cost V 1 base and J 5 bases; bases outside gene matches: 6. Germline V gene data show CDR1 as KGHSH and CDR2 as LQKENI. The CDR3 DNA follows: TGTGCCAGCTCACCACTCAGGGGGCCTCGGGAGACCCAGTACTTC. Translation: CASSPLRGPRETQYF.

The chain joins TRBV28 to TRBJ2-7; tentatively, D is TRBD2 (7 bases). With 8 bases removed from V and 5 bases from J, the gap between germline ends came to 19 bases. Germline CDR1 MDHEN, CDR2 SYDVKM. There are 14 residues in the CDR3. The CDR3 DNA reads TGTGCCAGCCGCCGAGGGGGGGCTACCGACGAGCAGTACTTC. This translates into CASRRGGATDEQYF.

The chain carries TRBV28 and TRBJ2-3; 11 nucleotides agree with TRBD1. The CDR3 is 15 residues long. Unmatched junction bases numbered 3, after V lost 3 bases and J lost 4 bases. The germline V gene has CDR1 MDHEN and CDR2 SYDVKM. The CDR3 loop is CASSFGGQGADTQYF. CDR3 in DNA: TGTGCCAGCAGTTTTGGGGGACAGGGGGCAGATACGCAGTATTTT.

The gene calls are TRBV24-1 and TRBJ1-4; 8 nucleotides line up with TRBD1. V gave up 5 bases and J gave up 5 bases; unmatched junction bases: 6. The CDR3 is made up of 15 amino acids. CDR1 is KGHDR and CDR2 is SFDVKD in the germline V gene. The CDR3 nucleotides are TGTGCCACCAGTGCAAAACAGGGGGGAAATGAAAAACTGTTTTTT. It yields the protein CATSAKQGGNEKLFF.

This rearrangement joins TRBV7-2 to TRBJ1-3, with no clear D. V dropped 0 bases and J dropped 3 bases, with 6 bases sitting between them. Looked up from germline, CDR1 is SGHTA and CDR2 is FQGNSA. The CDR3 has 14 amino acids. The CDR3 sequence: CASSLAPHGNTIYF. CDR3 bases: TGTGCCAGCAGCTTAGCCCCCCATGGAAACACCATATATTTT.

J is TRBJ1-1 and V is TRBV5-4; perhaps TRBD1 as D (6 bases). The V and J ends lost 5 bases and 3 bases respectively, with 14 bases between them. Germline CDR1 reads SGHNT; CDR2 reads YYREEE (reference sequence). CDR3 size: 14 residues. The CDR3 loop is CASRTGQIDTEAFF. The CDR3 DNA reads TGTGCCAGCAGGACAGGACAGATCGACACTGAAGCTTTCTTT. The full variable domain, rest sourced from reference TRBV5-4 and TRBJ1-1, is ETGVTQSPTHLIKTRGQQVTLRCSSQSGHNTVSWYQQALGQGPQFIFQYYREEENGRGNFPPRFSGLQFPNYSSELNVNALELDDSALYLCASRTGQIDTEAFFGQGTRLTVV.

The V and J genes are TRBV6-5 and TRBJ2-5; 7 bases align to TRBD1. Germline assignment: CDR1 MNHEY and CDR2 SVGAGI. This CDR3 has 15 amino acids. The junction had 9 bases not matched to a gene; V was cut back by 4 bases and J by 4 bases. In DNA form, the CDR3 reads TGTGCCAGCAGTTCCCCGGACAGGAAAGGAGAGACCCAGTACTTC. Translating gives CASSSPDRKGETQYF.

V usage is TRBV7-8 and J usage is TRBJ2-5, with a weak D call TRBD2 (7 bases). Per the germline V gene, CDR1 is SGHVS and CDR2 is FQNEAQ. V lost 5 bases and J lost 5, with 15 bases in between. The CDR3 has 14 amino acids. CDR3: CASSPSGGGETQYF. In DNA form, the CDR3 reads TGTGCCAGCAGCCCGTCGGGGGGCGGGGAGACCCAGTACTTC.

This clone appeared once. The V and J genes are TRBV7-8 and TRBJ2-3, with D perhaps matching TRBD2 (7 bases). This CDR3 has 14 amino acids. Trimming stripped 5 bases from V and 2 bases from J, with 11 bases between. Per germline, CDR1 SGHVS and CDR2 FQNEAQ. The CDR3 sequence is CASSRGATTDTQYF. CDR3 DNA sequence: TGTGCCAGCAGCCGGGGGGCTACCACAGATACGCAGTATTTT.